The next 18 T cell receptor beta chains were all read from a single sample in a study of T cells in Graves' hyperthyroidism and ophthalmopathy. Template material for amplifying TCR beta CDR3 regions consisted of RNA transcripts. The TCR CDR3 first-round RT-PCR relied on the HTBI primer set. In TCRdb, the multiplex PCR reads were re-called with MiXCR into one record per CDR3 protein. This table holds about 640,000 distinct CDR3 sequences, around 20% found once. The sequencing sample was made of blood. Receptors originate from a man under 40 with Graves' ophthalmopathy.

V and J are TRBV9 and TRBJ2-5; TRBD2 aligns across 7 bases. V was clipped by 0 bases and J by 2 bases; unmatched bases: 4. Germline V lookup: CDR1 SGDLS, CDR2 YYNGEE. This CDR3 is built from 15 residues. The CDR3 sequence is CASSVVEAGQETQYF. Here the CDR3 DNA reads TGTGCCAGCAGCGTAGTAGAAGCGGGGCAAGAGACCCAGTACTTC.

Ten or more counts support this clonotype. This sequence joins TRBV28 and TRBJ2-3; 9 positions match TRBD1. CDR1 is MDHEN, CDR2 SYDVKM, per germline. The ends lost 11 bases at V and 5 bases at J; junction bases unmatched: 11. This CDR3 contains 14 residues. The CDR3 region has the DNA TGTGCCTGCTACCCGGGACAGGGTAGAGATACGCAGTATTTT. This sequence encodes CACYPGQGRDTQYF. The full variable domain, in which reference TRBV28 and TRBJ2-3 provide the parts outside the CDR3, is DVKVTQSSRYLVKRTGEKVFLECVQDMDHENMFWYRQDPGLGLRLIYFSYDVKMKEKGDIPEGYSVSREKKERFSLILESASTNQTSMYLCACYPGQGRDTQYFGPGTRLTVL.

The J gene is TRBJ1-1, the V gene TRBV20-1; maybe TRBD1 (6 bases). The V gene lost 3 bases and the J gene lost 1 base, with 9 bases spanning the gap. Germline CDR1 is DFQATT and CDR2 is SNEGSKA (reference sequence). The CDR3 totals 13 residues. CDR3 sequence: CSARGAWNTEAFF. The CDR3 DNA follows: TGCAGTGCTAGGGGGGCCTGGAACACTGAAGCTTTCTTT.

This clonotype was counted only a few times. This chain links TRBV6-1 with TRBJ2-7; D uncertain. The CDR3 sequence is 13 residues long. Germline V gene data show CDR1 as MNHNS and CDR2 as SASEGT. V gave up 4 bases and J gave up 0 bases, with 7 bases separating them. CDR3 protein: CASSVLSSYEQYF. The CDR3 DNA follows: TGTGCCAGCAGTGTTCTCAGCTCCTACGAGCAGTACTTC.

V and J are TRBV6-2 or TRBV6-3 and TRBJ2-7, with unresolved D. Germline V gives CDR1 MNHEY, CDR2 SVGEGT. V was cut by 4 bases and J by 5 bases, with 15 bases left in between. The CDR3 has 14 amino acids. The CDR3 bases are TGTGCCAGCAGTTCCGACATACTACTCGACGAGCAGTACTTC. This encodes CASSSDILLDEQYF.

Concerning this clonotype itself: A much larger clone lies a single base off, so this may be a read error. This sequence joins TRBV28 and TRBJ2-3; TRBD2 matches 15 bases. The germline V gene encodes CDR1 MDHEN and CDR2 SYDVKM. V gave up 8 bases and J gave up 4 bases; unmatched junction bases: 7. This CDR3 has 16 residues. CDR3: CASGVGLAGGPDTQYF. The CDR3 DNA follows: TGTGCCAGCGGTGTGGGACTAGCGGGAGGTCCAGATACGCAGTATTTT.

This chain uses TRBV12-3 or TRBV12-4 with TRBJ2-6; no clear D gene. The CDR3 has 16 amino acids. The V end was cut by 2 bases, the J end by 1 base, with 9 bases between. DNA of the CDR3: TGTGCCAGCAGTTTACGATGGGGTTCTGGGGCCAACGTCCTGACTTTC. This sequence encodes CASSLRWGSGANVLTF.

This chain connects TRBV7-2 to TRBJ1-6; D ambiguous. This CDR3 contains 14 residues. Trimming left V 4 bases short and J 5 bases short, with 9 bases between. Germline-derived CDR1 and CDR2 are SGHTA and FQGNSA. DNA for the CDR3: TGTGCCAGCAGCTCGCGGACGGATAATTCACCCCTCCACTTT. Amino acids: CASSSRTDNSPLHF.

The chain couples TRBV18 to TRBJ1-1; no reliable D call. Germline V CDR1 and CDR2: KGHSH, LQKENI. The CDR3 spans 14 residues. Trimming left V 4 bases short and J 6 bases short, with 15 bases between. The CDR3 spells CASSRLGGEAEAFF. CDR3 DNA sequence: TGTGCCAGCTCACGGCTGGGTGGGGAGGCTGAAGCTTTCTTT.

This clonotype appeared once. Since the CDR3 does not end with the conserved phenylalanine or tryptophan, this likely comes from a read error. The CDR3 is CASGQGKYEQYL. The CDR3 DNA follows: TGTGCCAGCGGACAGGGAAAGTACGAGCAGTACCTC. The chain combines TRBV7-9 with TRBJ2-7, with 8 bases identical to TRBD1. The CDR3 consists of 12 residues. J gave up 4 bases and V 8 bases, and 4 bases lay outside the gene matches. The germline CDR1 and CDR2 sequences are SEHNR and FQNEAQ (reference sequence).

On this clonotype itself: Germline is not matched at one junction end, which may reflect a read error. The chain recombines TRBV5-1 with TRBJ2-1; 9 positions match TRBD2. Germline-derived CDR1 and CDR2 are SGHRS and YFSETQ. The CDR3 spans 16 residues. CDR3 in amino acids: CASSLLPAGGPNEQSF. The CDR3 DNA reads as TGCGCCAGCAGCTTGCTGCCAGCGGGAGGTCCCAATGAGCAGTCCTTC.

The gene calls are TRBV9 and TRBJ1-2; D may be TRBD1 (6 bases). The V gene's germline CDR1 is SGDLS and CDR2 YYNGEE. Trimming stripped 3 bases from V and 6 bases from J, with 15 bases between. CDR3 size: 14 residues. The CDR3 region is CASSASGTKDGYTF. CDR3 nucleotides: TGTGCCAGCAGCGCCTCCGGGACAAAAGATGGCTACACCTTC. Combining the CDR3 with reference TRBV9 and TRBJ1-2 gives the whole variable domain DSGVTQTPKHLITATGQRVTLRCSPRSGDLSVYWYQQSLDQGLQFLIQYYNGEERAKGNILERFSAQQFPDLHSELNLSSLELGDSALYFCASSASGTKDGYTFGSGTRLTVV.

This clonotype was recorded many times. This sequence joins TRBV6-5 and TRBJ2-5; weak D call: TRBD1 (6 bases). V gave up 0 bases and J gave up 4 bases, with 12 bases separating them. The CDR3 contains 15 residues. CDR1 is MNHEY and CDR2 is SVGAGI in the germline V gene. The CDR3 sequence is CASSYSTWTAETQYF. CDR3 sequence (DNA): TGTGCCAGCAGTTACTCTACTTGGACAGCAGAGACCCAGTACTTC.

Concerning this clonotype: A single base separates this from a much larger clone, so it may be a read error. The J gene is TRBJ2-1, the V gene TRBV2; D not resolved. Trimming pared 0 bases from V and 3 bases from J, leaving 15 bases between. The CDR3 runs to 17 residues. Per the germline V gene, CDR1 is SNHLY and CDR2 is FYNNEI. CDR3 loop: CASSEAIACGFYNEQFF. The CDR3 region has the DNA TGTGCCAGCAGTGAAGCTATCGCGTGTGGGTTCTACAATGAGCAGTTCTTC. Together with reference TRBV2 and TRBJ2-1, the CDR3 gives the full variable domain: EPEVTQTPSHQVTQMGQEVILRCVPISNHLYFYWYRQILGQKVEFLVSFYNNEISEKSEIFDDQFSVERPDGSNFTLKIRSTKLEDSAMYFCASSEAIACGFYNEQFFGPGTRLTVL.

At least ten counts were recorded for this clonotype. V usage is TRBV7-2 and J usage is TRBJ1-1; D perhaps matches TRBD1 (6 bases). Per germline, CDR1 SGHTA and CDR2 FQGNSA. The V end was cut by 5 bases, the J end by 5 bases, with 15 bases between. This CDR3 is built from 14 residues. This chain's CDR3 is CASSPRGGLTEAFF. In DNA, the CDR3 is TGTGCCAGCAGCCCCAGGGGAGGGTTGACTGAAGCTTTCTTT.

This clonotype was seen many times. The chain combines TRBV18 with TRBJ1-1; D is uncertain. Germline loops: CDR1 KGHSH, CDR2 LQKENI. The ends were cut back, 2 bases at V and 0 bases at J, with 10 bases in the middle. The CDR3 loop spans 15 amino acids. The CDR3 spells CASSPDQFMNTEAFF. CDR3 DNA sequence: TGTGCCAGCTCACCAGATCAGTTCATGAACACTGAAGCTTTCTTT. Full variable domain (missing parts from reference TRBV18 and TRBJ1-1): NAGVMQNPRHLVRRRGQEARLRCSPMKGHSHVYWYRQLPEEGLKFMVYLQKENIIDESGMPKERFSAEFPKEGPSILRIQQVVRGDSAAYFCASSPDQFMNTEAFFGQGTRLTVV.

Turning to this clonotype: The junction and the germline gene differ at one end; a read error may be behind it. The genes are TRBV7-9 and TRBJ2-2, with 9 positions matching TRBD2. Germline V lookup: CDR1 SEHNR, CDR2 FQNEAQ (reference sequence). The CDR3 consists of 16 residues. The CDR3 sequence: CASSGRLAVNTWELFF. The CDR3 nucleotides read TGTGCCAGCAGCGGGAGACTAGCGGTGAACACCTGGGAGCTGTTTTTT.

The chain has TRBV6-9 and TRBJ1-2, with 10 bases identical to TRBD1. CDR1 MNHGY and CDR2 SVAAGI come from the germline V gene. After removal of 3 bases from V and 7 bases from J, the junction contained 8 bases not matched to a gene. This CDR3 comprises 15 residues. This CDR3 reads CASSYLVTGGIGYTF. DNA for the CDR3: TGTGCCAGCAGTTACTTAGTGACAGGGGGCATTGGCTACACCTTC.